The next 18 T cell receptor beta chains were all read from a single sample in a study of CD8 T cells in ankylosing spondylitis. TCRdb reanalysed the 5' RACE reads using MiXCR and keeps one entry per CDR3 protein. The data show approximately 340,000 distinct CDR3 sequences, roughly 14% seen once. Source material: blood, either unsorted or a sorted T cell fraction (not recorded which). These receptor sequences come from a male donor with ankylosing spondylitis or in good health (not recorded which).

In this sample, this clonotype turned up a few times. The V gene is TRBV6-6, the J gene TRBJ1-4; D unresolved. The CDR3 sequence is 11 residues long. The V end lost 6 bases, the J end lost 4 bases, and 3 bases lay between the germline ends. Germline loops: CDR1 MNHNY, CDR2 SVGAGI (reference sequence). The CDR3 DNA reads as TGTGCCAGCAGAAGTAATGAAAAACTGTTTTTT. Amino acid sequence: CASRSNEKLFF.

The V and J genes are TRBV20-1 and TRBJ2-5, with a possible D match to TRBD1 (6 bases). Looked up from germline, CDR1 is DFQATT and CDR2 is SNEGSKA (reference sequence). This CDR3 spans 13 amino acids. The V and J ends lost 6 bases and 1 base respectively, with 12 bases between them. The CDR3 sequence is CSAPGASQETQYF. CDR3 nucleotides: TGCAGTGCCCCAGGGGCTAGCCAAGAGACCCAGTACTTC.

This clonotype was recorded a few times. V usage is TRBV5-6 and J usage is TRBJ2-6, with a possible D match to TRBD1 (6 bases). Trimming stripped 3 bases from V and 0 bases from J, with 16 bases between. The CDR3 loop spans 18 amino acids. Germline values: CDR1 SGHDT, CDR2 YYEEEE. The CDR3 bases are TGTGCCAGCAGCTCGACCGGGACATTGATCTCTGGGGCCAACGTCCTGACTTTC. This encodes CASSSTGTLISGANVLTF.

The chain employs TRBV10-3 and TRBJ2-1; D possibly corresponds to TRBD2 (5 bases). Germline V gene sequence: CDR1 ENHRY, CDR2 SYGVKD. Deletions cut 6 bases from V and 0 bases from J, with 12 bases between. This CDR3 spans 15 amino acids. CDR3 sequence (DNA): TGTGCCATCAGCCCAGGAGCGGCCTCCTACAATGAGCAGTTCTTC. This sequence encodes CAISPGAASYNEQFF.

The rearrangement links TRBV6-5 to TRBJ1-2; possibly TRBD1 for D (5 bases). Germline loops: CDR1 MNHEY, CDR2 SVGAGI. V was shortened by 0 bases and J by 4 bases, with 9 bases between the two germline ends. The CDR3 sequence is 14 residues long. The CDR3 DNA is TGTGCCAGCAGTTACTCGGGGCAGGCCTATGGCTACACCTTC. Amino acid sequence: CASSYSGQAYGYTF.

The table lists this clonotype with a few counts. The V call is TRBV5-6, the J call TRBJ2-2; 12 bases fit TRBD2. CDR1 and CDR2 from the germline V gene are SGHDT and YYEEEE. J gave up 5 bases and V 3 bases, and 11 bases lay outside the gene matches. The CDR3 totals 18 residues. This CDR3 reads CASSSRTSGASGTGELFF. The CDR3 DNA reads as TGTGCCAGCAGCTCCCGGACTAGCGGGGCCTCGGGGACCGGGGAGCTGTTTTTT.

This chain's CDR3 is CASSQGRSGPGTQYF. The DNA of the CDR3 is TGTGCCAGCAGCCAAGGTCGTAGCGGGCCCGGGACCCAGTACTTC. The genes are TRBV3-1 and TRBJ2-5; 7 bases fit TRBD2. J gave up 7 bases and V 1 base, and 9 bases lay outside the gene matches. The CDR3 runs 15 residues. CDR1 is LGHDT and CDR2 is YNNKEL in the germline V gene (reference sequence).

This clonotype turned up a few times. The chain recombines TRBV2 with TRBJ2-1, with TRBD1 matching 10 bases. Trimming at V came to 6 bases and at J to 9 bases, leaving 8 bases not matched to a gene. The CDR3 has 14 amino acids. Germline V gene sequence: CDR1 SNHLY, CDR2 FYNNEI. As DNA, the CDR3 is TGTGCCAGCAGGTCCGGGACAGGGGTAGGTGAGCAGTTCTTC. Amino acids: CASRSGTGVGEQFF.

This clonotype appeared a few times. This chain connects TRBV6-5 to TRBJ1-1; 9 bases agree with TRBD1. With 2 bases clipped from V and 2 bases from J, the junction kept 6 bases outside the gene matches. The germline CDR1 and CDR2 sequences are MNHEY and SVGAGI. CDR3 length equals 16 residues. CDR3 loop: CASSYPTGQGNTEAFF. CDR3 sequence (DNA): TGTGCCAGCAGTTACCCCACGGGACAGGGTAACACTGAAGCTTTCTTT.

The chain employs TRBV20-1 and TRBJ2-5, with a weak D call TRBD2 (6 bases). Germline CDR1 and CDR2: DFQATT and SNEGSKA (reference sequence). The CDR3 is 13 amino acids. V lost 6 bases and J lost 2, with 13 bases in between. The CDR3 loop is CSATRDYQETQYF. As DNA, the CDR3 is TGCAGTGCCACGCGGGATTATCAAGAGACCCAGTACTTC.

This clonotype was picked up a small number of times. The V call is TRBV5-1, the J call TRBJ2-1, with D possibly being TRBD1 (6 bases). Trimming shortened V by 0 bases and J by 6 bases, and 7 bases separated the two germline ends. Germline V gives CDR1 SGHRS, CDR2 YFSETQ. This CDR3 has 13 amino acids. The CDR3 DNA is TGCGCCAGCAGCTTGGACAGGGTCAATGAGCAGTTCTTC. This codes for CASSLDRVNEQFF.

The CDR3 spells CASSAGSETGSEKLFF. DNA of the CDR3: TGCGCCAGCAGCGCGGGAAGTGAGACAGGTTCAGAAAAACTGTTTTTT. This rearrangement joins TRBV5-1 to TRBJ1-4, with D maybe TRBD1 (6 bases). The germline V gene encodes CDR1 SGHRS and CDR2 YFSETQ. The CDR3 contains 16 residues. Trimming stripped 4 bases from V and 8 bases from J, with 21 bases between.

The genes are TRBV4-2 and TRBJ2-5, with D maybe TRBD1 (6 bases). The V gene's germline CDR1 is LGHNA and CDR2 YNFKEQ. Deletions cut 1 base from V and 0 bases from J, with 9 bases between. The CDR3 loop spans 15 amino acids. DNA for the CDR3: TGTGCCAGCAGCCAAGGTCCAGGGGACCAAGAGACCCAGTACTTC. It yields the protein CASSQGPGDQETQYF.

This clonotype has a handful of counts. The gene calls are TRBV25-1 and TRBJ1-1; the D is unclear. The CDR3 extends over 16 amino acids. The V gene's germline CDR1 is MGHDK and CDR2 SYGVNS. The ends were cut back, 5 bases at V and 4 bases at J, with 20 bases in the middle. The CDR3 spells CASSQPSKREGTEAFF. The CDR3, as DNA: TGTGCCAGCAGTCAACCTTCGAAAAGGGAGGGCACTGAAGCTTTCTTT.

The chain joins TRBV3-1 to TRBJ2-6, with a tentative D call TRBD2 (7 bases). Germline lookup yields CDR1 LGHDT and CDR2 YNNKEL (reference sequence). This CDR3 has 16 residues. The V gene lost 7 bases and the J gene lost 3 bases, with 16 bases spanning the gap. The CDR3, as DNA: TGTGCCAGCACCCCTAGGGGGGGCAATGGGGCCAACGTCCTGACTTTC. Amino acids: CASTPRGGNGANVLTF. Using reference TRBV3-1 and TRBJ2-6 for the parts outside the CDR3, the full variable domain is DTAVSQTPKYLVTQMGNDKSIKCEQNLGHDTMYWYKQDSKKFLKIMFSYNNKELIINETVPNRFSPKSPDKAHLNLHINSLELGDSAVYFCASTPRGGNGANVLTFGAGSRLTVL.

The V call is TRBV4-1, the J call TRBJ2-3, with TRBD1 as a possible D gene (6 bases). Germline V lookup: CDR1 MGHRA, CDR2 YSYEKL. Trimming pared 4 bases from V and 0 bases from J, leaving 17 bases between. The CDR3 spans 17 residues. The CDR3 region has the DNA TGCGCCAGCAGCCTTCGACCGACAGGAGCAAGCACAGATACGCAGTATTTT. Encoded protein: CASSLRPTGASTDTQYF.

The chain combines TRBV30 with TRBJ1-1; D is ambiguous. The V gene's germline CDR1 is GTSNPN and CDR2 SVGIG (reference sequence). V shed 2 bases and J shed 7 bases, with 5 bases lying between them. The CDR3 length is 10 residues. The CDR3 region is CAWSPYEAFF. CDR3 DNA sequence: TGTGCCTGGAGTCCATATGAAGCTTTCTTT.

This clonotype was seen a few times. Here the CDR3 reads CATSRDLAGNQPQHF. In DNA, the CDR3 is TGTGCCACCAGCAGAGATCTCGCGGGGAATCAGCCCCAGCATTTT. This chain connects TRBV15 to TRBJ1-5; the D is unclear. The length of the CDR3 is 15 residues. The V and J ends lost 0 bases and 4 bases respectively, with 10 bases between them. Germline V gives CDR1 LNHNV, CDR2 YYDKDF (reference sequence).